A single sample gave rise to the 26 T cell receptor beta chains below, sequenced in a study of early T cells in non-severe SARS-CoV-2 infection. TCRdb analysed the 5' RACE reads with MiXCR anew, one entry per CDR3 protein. The repertoire holds 55,000 to 65,000 distinct CDR3 sequences, with around 16% as singletons. This specimen consisted of whole blood, obtained at baseline. The receptors were sampled from an adult who was a healthcare worker with PCR-confirmed SARS-CoV-2 infection or an uninfected control (not recorded which).

This clonotype was seen repeatedly, ten times or more. The rearrangement joins TRBV5-1 to TRBJ2-6, with D possibly being TRBD1 or TRBD2 (5 bases each). V dropped 4 bases and J dropped 0 bases, with 11 bases sitting between them. Germline loops: CDR1 SGHRS, CDR2 YFSETQ. The CDR3 spans 16 residues. DNA of the CDR3: TGCGCCAGCAGCACGGGACCGCGCTCTGGGGCCAACGTCCTGACTTTC. Translating gives CASSTGPRSGANVLTF.

V gene TRBV6-1 combines with J gene TRBJ2-1, with D uncertain. The CDR3 has 12 amino acids. Trimming removed 1 base at V and 7 bases at J, with 5 bases between. Germline V gene sequence: CDR1 MNHNS, CDR2 SASEGT. The CDR3 reads CASSEVKNEQFF. The CDR3 DNA is TGTGCCAGCAGTGAAGTGAAAAATGAGCAGTTCTTC.

The chain has TRBV27 and TRBJ2-7, with D maybe TRBD2 (5 bases). V was shortened by 5 bases and J by 2 bases, with 19 bases between the two germline ends. Germline V gives CDR1 MNHEY, CDR2 SMNVEV (reference sequence). This CDR3 comprises 16 residues. CDR3 loop: CASSGRGRTGTYEQYF. For the CDR3, the DNA is TGTGCCAGCAGTGGTCGGGGAAGGACCGGAACCTACGAGCAGTACTTC.

This clonotype turned up a few times. The J gene is TRBJ2-2, the V gene TRBV15, with TRBD1 identical over 10 bases. This CDR3 comprises 16 residues. The trim removed 1 base at V and 9 bases at J, leaving 8 bases unmatched. CDR1 and CDR2 from the germline V gene are LNHNV and YYDKDF (reference sequence). The CDR3 DNA sequence: TGTGCCACCAGCAGAGCCGGGACAGGGGAGGTCCGGGAGCTGTTTTTT. It codes for CATSRAGTGEVRELFF.

The chain couples TRBV5-6 to TRBJ2-1; 12 nucleotides agree with TRBD2. Germline V gene sequence: CDR1 SGHDT, CDR2 YYEEEE. Germline trimming cut 0 bases from V and 7 bases from J; bases unmatched to any gene: 5. The CDR3 extends over 16 amino acids. CDR3 in DNA: TGTGCCAGCAGCTTGGTGGCTAGCGGGGGGGCGAATGAGCAGTTCTTC. Translating gives CASSLVASGGANEQFF. The complete variable domain, with remaining parts taken from reference TRBV5-6 and TRBJ2-1, reads DAGVTQSPTHLIKTRGQQVTLRCSPKSGHDTVSWYQQALGQGPQFIFQYYEEEERQRGNFPDRFSGHQFPNYSSELNVNALLLGDSALYLCASSLVASGGANEQFFGPGTRLTVL.

This clonotype came up a few times. This chain links TRBV4-2 with TRBJ2-1, with D possibly TRBD2 on 5 matching bases. The V and J ends lost 4 bases and 0 bases respectively, with 16 bases between them. The length of the CDR3 is 17 residues. Germline V gene sequence: CDR1 LGHNA, CDR2 YNFKEQ. The CDR3 DNA follows: TGTGCCAGCAGCCGCAGGATCGATGGGAGCTCCTACAATGAGCAGTTCTTC. Its protein is CASSRRIDGSSYNEQFF.

This clonotype showed up many times. This chain joins TRBV11-2 and TRBJ2-4; D not resolved. The germline V and J ends were trimmed by 4 bases and 2 bases, with 15 bases remaining between them. Germline CDR1 reads SGHAT; CDR2 reads FQNNGV. The CDR3 runs 16 residues. The CDR3 is CASSSPSAQSKNIQYF. CDR3 nucleotides: TGTGCCAGCAGCTCCCCGTCAGCACAGTCCAAAAACATTCAGTACTTC.

This clonotype was seen at least ten times. V and J are TRBV7-9 and TRBJ2-3, with 8 nucleotides matching TRBD2. The CDR3 runs 15 residues. The germline V gene has CDR1 SEHNR and CDR2 FQNEAQ (reference sequence). The trim removed 4 bases at V and 2 bases at J, leaving 5 bases unmatched. CDR3 amino acids: CASSSREANTDTQYF. For the CDR3, the DNA is TGTGCCAGCAGCTCGCGGGAGGCCAACACAGATACGCAGTATTTT.

This clonotype was seen more than once but under ten times. The V call is TRBV19, the J call TRBJ2-3; TRBD1 matches 10 bases. With V trimmed by 5 bases and J by 5 bases, 13 bases remained unmatched. The CDR3 is 17 residues long. Germline V CDR1 and CDR2: LNHDA, SQIVND (reference sequence). The CDR3 coding sequence is TGTGCCAGTAGTTTAAGGGACAGGGGCCCCCGAGGAGATACGCAGTATTTT. Protein: CASSLRDRGPRGDTQYF.

This clonotype was observed a few times. The V call is TRBV4-1, the J call TRBJ2-1; D call uncertain. This CDR3 is built from 16 residues. Germline assignment: CDR1 MGHRA and CDR2 YSYEKL. V shed 6 bases and J shed 0 bases, with 15 bases lying between them. The CDR3 region has the DNA TGCGCCAGCAGTGGGTTGGTCCTGAGCTCCTACAATGAGCAGTTCTTC. It is translated as CASSGLVLSSYNEQFF.

The rearrangement links TRBV11-1 to TRBJ2-1; a weak D match, TRBD2 (5 bases). Germline-derived CDR1 and CDR2 are SGHAT and FQDESV (reference sequence). This CDR3 region has 12 residues. Between the trimmed V and J ends, which lost 4 bases and 7 bases, there was a span of 8 bases. CDR3 region: CASSSDWNEQFF. The DNA for the CDR3 is TGTGCCAGCAGCTCGGACTGGAATGAGCAGTTCTTC.

There are a few counts of this clonotype. The J gene is TRBJ2-7, the V gene TRBV5-1; 7 bases map to TRBD1. With V trimmed by 7 bases and J by 2 bases, 6 bases remained unmatched. Germline V gene lookup returns CDR1 SGHRS and CDR2 YFSETQ. The CDR3 loop spans 13 amino acids. CDR3 sequence: CASGRDSTYEQYF. The DNA for the CDR3 is TGCGCCAGCGGACGGGACAGCACCTACGAGCAGTACTTC. The full variable domain, with the rest looked up from reference TRBV5-1 and TRBJ2-7, is KAGVTQTPRYLIKTRGQQVTLSCSPISGHRSVSWYQQTPGQGLQFLFEYFSETQRNKGNFPGRFSGRQFSNSRSEMNVSTLELGDSALYLCASGRDSTYEQYFGPGTRLTVT.

In this sample, this clonotype turned up a few times. J is TRBJ2-3 and V is TRBV10-3; D is possibly TRBD1 (6 bases). The CDR3 is 14 amino acids. Germline CDR1 is ENHRY and CDR2 is SYGVKD. V was shortened by 5 bases and J by 0 bases, with 9 bases between the two germline ends. CDR3 loop: CAISWTASTDTQYF. The CDR3 DNA reads as TGTGCCATCAGTTGGACAGCTAGCACAGATACGCAGTATTTT.

The V gene is TRBV10-2, the J gene TRBJ2-3, with a tentative D call TRBD2 (6 bases). The V gene lost 4 bases and the J gene lost 2 bases, with 16 bases spanning the gap. CDR3 size: 16 residues. Germline values: CDR1 WSHSY, CDR2 SAAADI. Written as DNA, the CDR3 is TGCGCCAGCAGTGCGGGCGGGAAGGAGTTCACAGATACGCAGTATTTT. Encoded protein: CASSAGGKEFTDTQYF.

The chain uses TRBV19 and TRBJ1-5; TRBD1 is a possible D gene (6 bases). With 7 bases removed from V and 2 bases from J, the gap between germline ends came to 9 bases. The length of the CDR3 is 13 residues. CDR1 and CDR2 (germline): LNHDA, SQIVND (reference sequence). CDR3 DNA sequence: TGTGCCAGTATGAGGGGGGGCAATCAGCCCCAGCATTTT. This codes for CASMRGGNQPQHF.

V gene TRBV2 combines with J gene TRBJ1-3; D call uncertain. Germline CDR1 reads SNHLY; CDR2 reads FYNNEI. The CDR3 loop spans 14 amino acids. Between the trimmed V and J ends, which lost 6 bases and 4 bases, there was a span of 13 bases. CDR3 region: CASRHPLRGNTIYF. The CDR3 nucleotides are TGTGCCAGCAGACACCCTCTGCGGGGAAACACCATATATTTT.

This clonotype was observed a handful of times. The rearrangement joins TRBV4-2 to TRBJ1-4; possible D gene TRBD1, 5 bases. This CDR3 is built from 15 residues. CDR1 is LGHNA, CDR2 YNFKEQ, per germline. V lost 5 bases and J 8 bases, leaving 18 bases between the germline ends. The CDR3 sequence: CASSSPGIREEKLFF. DNA for the CDR3: TGTGCCAGCAGCTCCCCAGGGATTCGGGAGGAAAAACTGTTTTTT.

This clonotype was observed a handful of times. This chain joins TRBV11-3 and TRBJ2-7; 8 bases align to TRBD1. This CDR3 contains 13 residues. Trimming at V came to 8 bases and at J to 7 bases, leaving 10 bases not matched to a gene. The V gene's germline CDR1 is SGHNT and CDR2 YENEEA. The CDR3 DNA is TGTGCCAGCGGGCAGGGGGCAAGGGGTGAGCAGTACTTC. Translation gives CASGQGARGEQYF.

J is TRBJ2-7 and V is TRBV12-2; the DNA was not compared with TRBD1, the D call given in the table. TRBV12-2 is reported as a pseudogene. The CDR3 loop spans 16 amino acids. CDR3 bases: TGTGCAAGTCGCTTACCGGGACCCCGGGTAGTCTACGAGCAGTACTTC. Residues: CASRLPGPRVVYEQYF.

V gene TRBV4-1 combines with J gene TRBJ2-1; D is uncertain. In germline, CDR1 is MGHRA, CDR2 YSYEKL. This CDR3 has 16 residues. With 1 base removed from V and 10 bases from J, the gap between germline ends came to 20 bases. The CDR3 bases are TGCGCCAGCAGCCAAGGATGGAACCCCCAAAAGTTGGAGCAGTTCTTC. This translates into CASSQGWNPQKLEQFF.

The chain is built from TRBV2 and TRBJ1-3; no reliable D call. The CDR3 contains 15 residues. Trimming left V 0 bases short and J 5 bases short, with 11 bases between. Germline values: CDR1 SNHLY, CDR2 FYNNEI. CDR3 nucleotides: TGTGCCAGCAGTGAAGCGCTGTGGGTCAGAAACACCATATATTTT. This codes for CASSEALWVRNTIYF.

This chain joins TRBV4-1 and TRBJ2-7; 9 bases are a match to TRBD2. The V segment lost 4 bases and the J segment 1 base; nucleotides outside the gene matches: 11. Germline V gene data show CDR1 as MGHRA and CDR2 as YSYEKL. The CDR3 is 17 amino acids. CDR3 in amino acids: CASSRLIPGLASYEQYF. The CDR3 coding sequence is TGCGCCAGCAGCCGTCTCATCCCGGGACTAGCTTCCTACGAGCAGTACTTC.

This clonotype was detected ten times or more. The final CDR3 position lacks the conserved phenylalanine or tryptophan, pointing to a likely read error. The DNA is omitted, as the CDR3 cannot be located on it reliably, and the CDR3 follows TCRdb's listing. Here the CDR3 reads CASTARDTE. J is TRBJ1-1 and V is TRBV7-9; the table gives TRBD1 as D, unverified against the DNA. The germline V gene has CDR1 SEHNR and CDR2 FQNEAQ (reference sequence). The CDR3 spans 9 amino acids, including both terminal residues.

The chain has TRBV6-2 or TRBV6-3 and TRBJ2-1; the D gene is possibly TRBD2 (5 bases). The CDR3 length is 12 residues. Per the germline V gene, CDR1 is MNHEY and CDR2 is SVGEGT. Trimming pared 1 base from V and 13 bases from J, leaving 11 bases between. The DNA of the CDR3 is TGTGCCAGCAGTTACTTAGGACTGTTCCAGTTCTTC. Its translation is CASSYLGLFQFF.

The chain is built from TRBV7-9 and TRBJ2-7; D remains ambiguous. V was clipped by 5 bases and J by 3 bases, with 8 bases between them. Germline loops: CDR1 SEHNR, CDR2 FQNEAQ (reference sequence). CDR3 length: 12 amino acids. The chain's CDR3 is CASSAYIYEQYF. The DNA for the CDR3 is TGTGCCAGCAGCGCCTACATCTACGAGCAGTACTTC.

The genes are TRBV20-1 and TRBJ1-3; D is undetermined. CDR1 is DFQATT and CDR2 is SNEGSKA in the germline V gene (reference sequence). The CDR3 extends over 12 amino acids. V was clipped by 7 bases and J by 4 bases, with 11 bases between them. CDR3 loop: CSVESKGNTIYF. CDR3 nucleotide sequence: TGCAGTGTAGAAAGCAAAGGAAACACCATATATTTT.